The next 22 T cell receptor beta chains were all read from a single sample in a study of cytomegalovirus exposure and HLA in healthy donors. TCRdb keeps only in-frame clones here, not all; method: immunoSEQ multiplex PCR. This table holds 150,000 to 200,000 clones, around 81% found once. The sample consisted of PBMCs. The receptors derive from a woman aged 18-29 years in good health and CMV-seropositive.

The gene calls are TRBV18 and TRBJ2-2; the D gene is possibly TRBD2 (7 bases). The V gene lost 2 bases and the J gene lost 2 bases, with 12 bases spanning the gap. There are 16 residues in the CDR3. Per the germline V gene, CDR1 is KGHSH and CDR2 is LQKENI. The CDR3 DNA follows: TGTGCCAGCTCACCATATGGCGGGGGCAACACCGGGGAGCTGTTTTTT. Translating it yields CASSPYGGGNTGELFF.

The J gene is TRBJ2-1, the V gene TRBV7-3; 10 bases align to TRBD2. The CDR3 sequence is 16 residues long. Trimming removed 8 bases from V and 7 bases from J; junction bases left unmatched: 14. Germline loops: CDR1 SGHTA, CDR2 FQGTGA. The CDR3 DNA is TGTGCCAGCGGCCCTCCTCTAGCGGGGGCCCGGAATGAGCAGTTCTTC. Amino acids: CASGPPLAGARNEQFF.

This clone showed up just a few times. The rearrangement links TRBV2 to TRBJ1-5; a weak D match, TRBD1 (6 bases). The length of the CDR3 is 13 residues. The germline V and J ends were trimmed by 4 bases and 6 bases, with 10 bases remaining between them. In germline, CDR1 is SNHLY, CDR2 FYNNEI. CDR3 loop: CASSGEGVQPQHF. CDR3 in DNA: TGTGCCAGCAGTGGAGAGGGGGTTCAGCCCCAGCATTTT. Combining the CDR3 with reference TRBV2 and TRBJ1-5 gives the whole variable domain EPEVTQTPSHQVTQMGQEVILRCVPISNHLYFYWYRQILGQKVEFLVSFYNNEISEKSEIFDDQFSVERPDGSNFTLKIRSTKLEDSAMYFCASSGEGVQPQHFGDGTRLSIL.

This clone came up a few times. V and J are TRBV6-1 and TRBJ1-2, with D unresolved. Between the trimmed V and J ends, which lost 2 bases and 2 bases, there was a span of 6 bases. CDR3 length: 13 amino acids. Germline CDR1 reads MNHNS; CDR2 reads SASEGT. The CDR3 DNA sequence: TGTGCCAGCAGTGAAAGGAGAAACTATGGCTACACCTTC. Its translation is CASSERRNYGYTF.

The count of this clone is one. V gene TRBV9 combines with J gene TRBJ1-3; D gene ambiguous. Germline V CDR1 and CDR2: SGDLS, YYNGEE. CDR3 length: 14 residues. The V end was cut by 2 bases, the J end by 4 bases, with 10 bases between. The CDR3, as DNA: TGTGCCAGCAGCGTCCAGGCTATCGGAAACACCATATATTTT. Its protein product is CASSVQAIGNTIYF.

The rearrangement links TRBV20-1 to TRBJ2-1; D is unclear. CDR1 is DFQATT, CDR2 SNEGSKA, per germline (reference sequence). The V and J ends lost 3 bases and 6 bases respectively, with 6 bases between them. The CDR3 runs 11 residues. CDR3 coding DNA: TGCAGTGCTAGCCTCCTCAATGAGCAGTTCTTC. Translating gives CSASLLNEQFF.

The chain is built from TRBV15 and TRBJ1-2, with D possibly being TRBD1 (6 bases). The germline gives CDR1 LNHNV, CDR2 YYDKDF (reference sequence). V was cut by 5 bases and J by 4 bases, with 17 bases left in between. The CDR3 contains 15 residues. The CDR3 nucleotides are TGTGCCACCAGCGGCCGGGACACCACTTCCTATGGCTACACCTTC. As protein: CATSGRDTTSYGYTF.

This clone was seen once. The J gene is TRBJ1-1, the V gene TRBV27, with 9 bases lining up with TRBD1. Losses at the gene ends were 5 bases for V and 1 base for J; bases not matched to a gene: 8. The CDR3 extends over 16 amino acids. Germline V CDR1 and CDR2: MNHEY, SMNVEV (reference sequence). The DNA for the CDR3 is TGTGCCAGCAGTACTCCAGGACAGGGGACGAACACTGAAGCTTTCTTT. Residues: CASSTPGQGTNTEAFF.

V is TRBV6-1 and J is TRBJ2-7; 8 positions agree with TRBD1. The CDR3 is made up of 14 amino acids. Trimming cost V 6 bases and J 5 bases; bases outside gene matches: 9. Germline V gene data show CDR1 as MNHNS and CDR2 as SASEGT. The DNA for the CDR3 is TGTGCCAGCAGCTTAAGAGGACAGGGCGACGAGCAGTACTTC. It translates to CASSLRGQGDEQYF.

For the CDR3, the DNA is TGCGCCAGCAGCTTCCGAGGACAGGGGGCCGGCACTGAAGCTTTCTTT. It translates to CASSFRGQGAGTEAFF. The genes are TRBV5-1 and TRBJ1-1, with 11 bases lining up with TRBD1. Germline assignment: CDR1 SGHRS and CDR2 YFSETQ. This CDR3 region has 16 residues. V shed 2 bases and J 4 bases; nucleotides not matched to a gene: 7.

Details on this clone: The identical CDR3 is also encoded by other nucleotide sequences in the sample. The chain is built from TRBV7-8 and TRBJ1-1, with 7 bases fitting TRBD1. There are 14 residues in the CDR3. V gave up 1 base and J gave up 6 bases; unmatched junction bases: 5. Germline V gene lookup returns CDR1 SGHVS and CDR2 FQNEAQ. This CDR3 is CASSLGRQGAEAFF. The DNA for the CDR3 is TGTGCCAGCAGCTTAGGCCGACAGGGCGCTGAAGCTTTCTTT.

The chain uses TRBV7-2 and TRBJ2-7, with D possibly TRBD2 on 6 matching bases. This CDR3 has 13 amino acids. Trimming took off 11 bases at V and 3 bases at J, with 17 bases between the two ends. Germline V gene sequence: CDR1 SGHTA, CDR2 FQGNSA. The CDR3 bases are TGTGCCCCCAAGGTCGGAGCGGGCTACGAGCAGTACTTC. Its translation is CAPKVGAGYEQYF.

The chain couples TRBV2 to TRBJ2-1, with TRBD2 identical over 9 bases. CDR1 is SNHLY and CDR2 is FYNNEI in the germline V gene. V trimming: 6 bases; J trimming: 2 bases; junction bases outside the gene matches: 5. The CDR3 length is 15 residues. The CDR3 sequence is CASRSGGGAYNEQFF. CDR3 sequence (DNA): TGTGCCAGCAGGTCCGGCGGGGGGGCCTACAATGAGCAGTTCTTC.

In its sample, this clone was seen once. This rearrangement joins TRBV6-5 to TRBJ1-2, with a weak D call TRBD1 (5 bases). This CDR3 is built from 16 residues. Germline CDR1 is MNHEY and CDR2 is SVGAGI. V was trimmed by 0 bases and J by 2 bases, leaving 13 bases between them. The DNA for the CDR3 is TGTGCCAGCAGTTACTCGATCTCGACAGCCAACTATGGCTACACCTTC. Amino acids: CASSYSISTANYGYTF.

The chain joins TRBV2 to TRBJ1-1; perhaps TRBD1 as D (5 bases). V was trimmed by 10 bases and J by 1 base, leaving 7 bases between them. Per germline, CDR1 SNHLY and CDR2 FYNNEI. The CDR3 contains 11 residues. In DNA, the CDR3 is TGTGCCACTCAGGGGAACACTGAAGCTTTCTTT. Protein product: CATQGNTEAFF.

J is TRBJ1-2 and V is TRBV11-2; possibly TRBD1 for D (6 bases). The CDR3 totals 13 residues. Germline V gene sequence: CDR1 SGHAT, CDR2 FQNNGV. Trimming removed 5 bases at V and 3 bases at J, with 10 bases between. In DNA, the CDR3 is TGTGCCAGCAGCCCGGGACAACACTATGGCTACACCTTC. Amino acids: CASSPGQHYGYTF.

V gene TRBV5-1 combines with J gene TRBJ1-1; possible D gene TRBD1, 5 bases. Trimming removed 2 bases at V and 0 bases at J, with 8 bases between. The CDR3 loop spans 14 amino acids. Germline values: CDR1 SGHRS, CDR2 YFSETQ. The CDR3 DNA is TGCGCCAGCAGCTTACAGGCTATGAACACTGAAGCTTTCTTT. This gives the protein CASSLQAMNTEAFF.

The V and J genes are TRBV6-5 and TRBJ2-7, with TRBD2 as a possible D gene (6 bases). Germline CDR1 and CDR2: MNHEY and SVGAGI. Between the trimmed V and J ends, which lost 11 bases and 3 bases, there was a span of 8 bases. This CDR3 region has 10 residues. CDR3 protein: CAVGSYEQYF. CDR3 bases: TGTGCCGTCGGGAGCTACGAGCAGTACTTC.

The rearrangement joins TRBV2 to TRBJ2-7; 8 bases are shared with TRBD2. There are 13 residues in the CDR3. Losses at the gene ends were 6 bases for V and 6 bases for J; bases not matched to a gene: 7. Germline V gene sequence: CDR1 SNHLY, CDR2 FYNNEI. CDR3 protein: CASRLGLETEQYF. CDR3 sequence (DNA): TGTGCCAGCAGGCTGGGACTAGAGACCGAGCAGTACTTC.

This chain joins TRBV7-2 and TRBJ2-2, with TRBD2 identical over 7 bases. The V gene end was trimmed by 5 bases and the J gene end by 1 base; junction bases not matched to a gene: 1. The CDR3 spans 14 residues. Germline V CDR1 and CDR2: SGHTA, FQGNSA. CDR3 amino acids: CASSPSGNTGELFF. Written as DNA, the CDR3 is TGTGCCAGCAGCCCTAGCGGGAACACCGGGGAGCTGTTTTTT.

This rearrangement joins TRBV11-2 to TRBJ1-2, with 8 nucleotides matching TRBD1. CDR3 length equals 15 residues. Trimming at V came to 4 bases and at J to 6 bases, leaving 10 bases not matched to a gene. The V gene's germline CDR1 is SGHAT and CDR2 FQNNGV. The CDR3 DNA reads TGTGCCAGCAGCTCCGCCTTCAACAGGGGGGATGGCTACACCTTC. Protein: CASSSAFNRGDGYTF.

The rearrangement links TRBV4-1 to TRBJ2-3, with no clear D. CDR3 length: 15 amino acids. Trimming cost V 1 base and J 3 bases, with 11 bases left between them. CDR1 and CDR2 from the germline V gene are MGHRA and YSYEKL. CDR3 nucleotides: TGCGCCAGCAGCCAAGTCGGCCTCGGGACAGATACGCAGTATTTT. As protein: CASSQVGLGTDTQYF.